Below are 10 T cell receptor beta chains sequenced from a single sample in a study of control samples from healthy donors and cancer patients. Produced via immunoSEQ multiplex PCR; TCRdb's table is partial and in-frame only. The sample has fewer than 150,000 clones, around nine tenths seen once; the top ten hold around 2.5%. Sequenced: blood. These receptors were obtained from a man between 18 and 35 years old in good health.

The rearrangement links TRBV3-1 (or the pseudogene TRBV3-2) to TRBJ1-1; TRBD1 matches at 7 bases. J was trimmed by 3 bases and V by 4 bases; bases with no gene match: 17. The V gene's germline CDR1 is LGHDT and CDR2 YNNKEL (reference sequence). The CDR3 covers 18 residues. The CDR3 is CASSRTPGQRSRDTEAFF. The CDR3 bases are TGTGCCAGCAGCCGGACCCCGGGACAGAGGAGTAGGGACACTGAAGCTTTCTTT.

The chain has TRBV7-9 and TRBJ2-7, with a possible D match to TRBD2 (6 bases). The V and J ends lost 5 bases and 5 bases respectively, with 10 bases between them. Germline CDR1 is SEHNR and CDR2 is FQNEAQ (reference sequence). CDR3 length: 12 amino acids. The CDR3 DNA reads TGTGCCAGCAGCGGAGGGCCGGACGAGCAGTACTTC. It encodes CASSGGPDEQYF.

V gene TRBV4-1 combines with J gene TRBJ1-2; unclear D gene. The CDR3 loop spans 17 amino acids. The germline V gene encodes CDR1 MGHRA and CDR2 YSYEKL. Trimming left V 0 bases short and J 2 bases short, with 16 bases between. The CDR3 loop is CASSQDHAAGANYGYTF. The CDR3 DNA reads as TGCGCCAGCAGCCAAGACCATGCGGCAGGAGCGAACTATGGCTACACCTTC.

J is TRBJ2-1 and V is TRBV9; 8 bases map to TRBD2. With V trimmed by 2 bases and J by 3 bases, 1 base remained unmatched. The CDR3 has 14 amino acids. Germline CDR1 SGDLS, CDR2 YYNGEE. CDR3: CASSVSGNYNEQFF. The DNA for the CDR3 is TGTGCCAGCAGCGTTAGCGGGAACTACAATGAGCAGTTCTTC.

The V and J genes are TRBV10-2 and TRBJ1-1, with D unclear. From germline, CDR1 is WSHSY and CDR2 SAAADI. This CDR3 is 13 amino acids long. Trimming left V 7 bases short and J 0 bases short, with 9 bases between. CDR3 protein: CASIGRLNTEAFF. In nucleotides, the CDR3 is TGCGCCAGCATCGGACGGCTGAACACTGAAGCTTTCTTT.

The V gene is TRBV2, the J gene TRBJ1-5; D might be TRBD1 (5 bases). The CDR3 is 13 amino acids. The V gene lost 4 bases and the J gene lost 4 bases, with 8 bases spanning the gap. Germline V gene data show CDR1 as SNHLY and CDR2 as FYNNEI. The CDR3 region has the DNA TGTGCCAGCAGTGGACAGCAAAATCAGCCCCAGCATTTT. Amino acid sequence: CASSGQQNQPQHF.

The chain couples TRBV28 to TRBJ1-1; D remains ambiguous. Germline CDR1 MDHEN, CDR2 SYDVKM. The CDR3 runs 15 residues. Trimming cost V 1 base and J 0 bases, with 9 bases left between them. CDR3 protein: CASSLYARLNTEAFF. CDR3 coding DNA: TGTGCCAGCAGTTTATATGCACGACTGAACACTGAAGCTTTCTTT.

The chain combines TRBV11-2 with TRBJ2-7, with 8 nucleotides matching TRBD1. There are 15 residues in the CDR3. Germline CDR1 reads SGHAT; CDR2 reads FQNNGV. The trim removed 3 bases at V and 7 bases at J, leaving 11 bases unmatched. The CDR3 sequence: CASSFSWQGAREQYF. In DNA, the CDR3 is TGTGCCAGCAGCTTTAGTTGGCAGGGGGCGAGGGAGCAGTACTTC.

This sequence joins TRBV18 and TRBJ2-5, with D perhaps given as TRBD1 or TRBD2 (5 bases each). The CDR3 is 15 amino acids. Germline assignment: CDR1 KGHSH and CDR2 LQKENI. Trimming took off 4 bases at V and 1 base at J, with 13 bases between the two ends. Here the CDR3 reads CASSLFGATQETQYF. The CDR3 DNA sequence: TGTGCCAGCTCACTCTTCGGGGCTACCCAAGAGACCCAGTACTTC.

This clone was observed once. The chain has TRBV7-9 and TRBJ1-3, with D perhaps TRBD1 (5 bases). The CDR3 sequence is 16 residues long. Germline V gene lookup returns CDR1 SEHNR and CDR2 FQNEAQ (reference sequence). V was shortened by 2 bases and J by 1 base, with 12 bases between the two germline ends. CDR3 DNA sequence: TGTGCCAGCAGCTTAACGGGACTGAATTCTGGAAACACCATATATTTT. Translation gives CASSLTGLNSGNTIYF.